This T cell receptor beta chain is from a study of blood T cell repertoires in COVID-19. About the research overall: From the United States, Italy and Spain came samples of acute and convalescent COVID-19. Sources were T cells, B-cell-depleted T cells, or PBMCs; the material itself was cDNA or gDNA.

The CDR3 length is 11 residues. The V gene lost 3 bases and the J gene lost 13 bases, with 13 bases spanning the gap. Per the germline V gene, CDR1 is GTSNPN and CDR2 is SVGIG (reference sequence). Original handling: Estimation of nucleated cell counts was performed using reference gene primer amplification. The assay was immunoSEQ multiplex PCR, and TCRdb's table has in-frame clones only and misses some. The V and J calls and clone size are taken from that table; D and trimming were inferred from the DNA. The data contain about 75,000 clones, about 88% of them singletons. Sequenced: peripheral blood. The TCR comes from a human donor in a cohort sampled during active COVID-19. The gene calls are TRBV30 and TRBJ2-1; D is ambiguous. This CDR3 is CAWRIEVNQFF. CDR3 nucleotide sequence: TGTGCCTGGAGGATCGAGGTGAATCAGTTCTTC.